Shown below are 22 T cell receptor beta chains from a single sample sequenced in a study of T cell repertoires in cytomegalovirus infection. From the reads, TCRdb called clonotypes with MiXCR, one entry per CDR3 protein. The table includes hundreds of thousands of distinct CDR3 sequences, under 45% detected once. These receptors' targets are unknown. The material sequenced was cultured PBMCs, taken from culture after CMV antigen stimulation. Receptors originate from a human donor in good health (CMV status not recorded). Some clones in this sample may be carry-over from other donors' samples.

In the case of this clonotype: It may be a read error: a sequence one base away is much more abundant. The J gene is TRBJ2-5, the V gene TRBV7-8; no firm D call. The germline V gene encodes CDR1 SGHVS and CDR2 FQNEAQ. The CDR3 loop spans 13 amino acids. Written as DNA, the CDR3 is TGTGTCAGCAGCTTTGAGAGTCGAGAGACCCAGTACTTC. Translation: CVSSFESRETQYF.

The table lists this clonotype with a few counts. This rearrangement joins TRBV7-2 to TRBJ2-1; TRBD1 might be the D (5 bases). Germline CDR1 SGHTA, CDR2 FQGNSA. V was trimmed by 7 bases and J by 1 base, leaving 11 bases between them. The CDR3 length is 14 residues. The CDR3 DNA reads TGTGCCAGCACCCCTGACAGATCCTACAATGAGCAGTTCTTC. Translating gives CASTPDRSYNEQFF.

The chain joins TRBV4-2 to TRBJ2-7, with D possibly being TRBD2 (6 bases). The CDR3 has 14 amino acids. V lost 0 bases and J lost 8, with 14 bases in between. From germline, CDR1 is LGHNA and CDR2 YNFKEQ. CDR3 sequence reads: CASSQDNRRDQQYF. For the CDR3, the DNA is TGTGCCAGCAGCCAAGATAATAGGAGGGACCAGCAGTACTTC.

The gene calls are TRBV12-3 or TRBV12-4 and TRBJ2-2; no clear D. CDR3 length equals 16 residues. Trimming removed 7 bases at V and 0 bases at J, with 15 bases between. CDR3 amino acids: CASTPVRQPNTGELFF. CDR3 sequence (DNA): TGTGCCAGCACCCCAGTTAGGCAGCCGAACACCGGGGAGCTGTTTTTT.

The rearrangement joins TRBV7-4 to TRBJ2-7, with 7 bases aligning to TRBD2. V trimming: 2 bases; J trimming: 6 bases; junction bases outside the gene matches: 7. There are 14 residues in the CDR3. Germline V gene lookup returns CDR1 SGHVT and CDR2 SQSDAQ. CDR3: CASSLLAGVSEQYF. CDR3 sequence (DNA): TGTGCCAGCAGCTTATTGGCGGGAGTTTCCGAGCAGTACTTC.

The chain combines TRBV12-3 or TRBV12-4 with TRBJ2-2; D is unresolved. Trimming took off 5 bases at V and 1 base at J, with 8 bases between the two ends. This CDR3 is 14 amino acids long. The CDR3 DNA follows: TGTGCCAGCAGTATAGACGGGAACACCGGGGAGCTGTTTTTT. Its protein product is CASSIDGNTGELFF.

This chain links TRBV4-2 with TRBJ2-3, with 12 bases identical to TRBD2. The CDR3 has 18 amino acids. Trimming took 1 base from V and 1 from J; bases not matched to a gene: 6. Germline CDR1 and CDR2: LGHNA and YNFKEQ. This CDR3 reads CASSQGLAGGLGTDTQYF. The DNA for the CDR3 is TGTGCCAGCAGCCAAGGGCTAGCGGGGGGGCTCGGCACAGATACGCAGTATTTT.

CDR3 nucleotides: TGTGCCAGCAGTTACTCGAGTCAGGGGCGGGGCTACACCTTC. This translates into CASSYSSQGRGYTF. The chain joins TRBV6-6 to TRBJ1-2, with a tentative D call TRBD1 (6 bases). V lost 0 bases and J 8 bases, leaving 13 bases between the germline ends. The CDR3 spans 14 residues. Germline V CDR1 and CDR2: MNHNY, SVGAGI (reference sequence).

The gene calls are TRBV29-1 and TRBJ2-7; a possible D gene is TRBD2 (5 bases). The CDR3 consists of 12 residues. Germline CDR1 reads SQVTM; CDR2 reads ANQGSEA. The ends were cut back, 7 bases at V and 6 bases at J, with 16 bases in the middle. CDR3 residues: CSARGYSGEQYF. CDR3 nucleotide sequence: TGCAGCGCCCGCGGGTATTCCGGCGAGCAGTACTTC.

The genes are TRBV7-2 and TRBJ2-3; 9 positions agree with TRBD2. Germline V gives CDR1 SGHTA, CDR2 FQGNSA. The trim removed 5 bases at V and 7 bases at J, leaving 7 bases unmatched. The CDR3 spans 14 residues. As DNA, the CDR3 is TGTGCCAGCAGCGGTGGGCTAGCGGGGAATACGCAGTATTTT. Translated, it gives CASSGGLAGNTQYF.

This clonotype came up a few times. The chain links TRBV7-2 to TRBJ1-6; no definite D call. Per the germline V gene, CDR1 is SGHTA and CDR2 is FQGNSA. The CDR3 totals 12 residues. V was trimmed by 4 bases and J by 10 bases, leaving 8 bases between them. In nucleotides, the CDR3 is TGTGCCAGCAGCTCCTCGAGGTCACCCCTCCACTTT. Translation gives CASSSSRSPLHF.

The genes are TRBV5-1 and TRBJ2-7; D tentatively reads TRBD1 or TRBD2 (5 bases each). Trimming shortened V by 0 bases and J by 3 bases, and 10 bases separated the two germline ends. The length of the CDR3 is 14 residues. Germline CDR1 SGHRS, CDR2 YFSETQ. The CDR3 region is CASSLEYGGYEQYF. In DNA, the CDR3 is TGCGCCAGCAGCTTGGAGTATGGGGGCTACGAGCAGTACTTC.

This clonotype was observed a handful of times. The CDR3 sequence is CASTTPPSGAETQYF. The CDR3 bases are TGTGCCAGCACCACCCCCCCTAGCGGGGCGGAGACCCAGTACTTC. This rearrangement joins TRBV7-2 to TRBJ2-5, with 9 bases fitting TRBD2. Germline trimming cut 7 bases from V and 5 bases from J; bases unmatched to any gene: 11. Germline V CDR1 and CDR2: SGHTA, FQGNSA. The CDR3 has 15 amino acids.

This clonotype was seen only a few times. The chain employs TRBV7-8 and TRBJ2-5; a weak D match, TRBD2 (7 bases). Trimming pared 1 base from V and 4 bases from J, leaving 22 bases between. CDR1 is SGHVS and CDR2 is FQNEAQ in the germline V gene. CDR3 length equals 18 residues. This CDR3 reads CASSLEGGLARAIETQYF. The CDR3 DNA follows: TGTGCCAGCAGCTTAGAGGGGGGGCTAGCGAGGGCGATAGAGACCCAGTACTTC.

This clonotype came up a few times. The rearrangement joins TRBV7-2 to TRBJ2-1, with a tentative D call TRBD2 (6 bases). Germline V gives CDR1 SGHTA, CDR2 FQGNSA. V lost 5 bases, J lost 0 bases, and 11 bases lay in between. The CDR3 extends over 15 amino acids. CDR3 nucleotide sequence: TGTGCCAGCAGCCCGACTAGAACCTCCTACAATGAGCAGTTCTTC. Its protein product is CASSPTRTSYNEQFF.

The chain recombines TRBV6-6 with TRBJ1-5; possible D gene TRBD1, 5 bases. The CDR3 loop spans 19 amino acids. Germline V lookup: CDR1 MNHNY, CDR2 SVGAGI (reference sequence). Trimming pared 5 bases from V and 0 bases from J, leaving 23 bases between. CDR3: CASSGLRGRGDHSNQPQHF. In DNA, the CDR3 is TGTGCCAGCAGTGGCCTGAGAGGTCGGGGGGATCATAGCAATCAGCCCCAGCATTTT.

The V and J genes are TRBV2 and TRBJ2-2, with 8 bases aligning to TRBD2. The ends lost 10 bases at V and 0 bases at J; junction bases unmatched: 4. Germline CDR1 reads SNHLY; CDR2 reads FYNNEI. This CDR3 is 14 amino acids long. The CDR3 is CATKTSANTGELFF. The CDR3 DNA follows: TGTGCCACCAAGACTAGCGCGAACACCGGGGAGCTGTTTTTT. The full variable domain, completed using reference TRBV2 and TRBJ2-2, is EPEVTQTPSHQVTQMGQEVILRCVPISNHLYFYWYRQILGQKVEFLVSFYNNEISEKSEIFDDQFSVERPDGSNFTLKIRSTKLEDSAMYFCATKTSANTGELFFGEGSRLTVL.

The chain is built from TRBV15 and TRBJ2-6; no reliable D call. Trimming left V 1 base short and J 4 bases short, with 5 bases between. The CDR3 loop spans 14 amino acids. Germline loops: CDR1 LNHNV, CDR2 YYDKDF (reference sequence). CDR3 nucleotides: TGTGCCACCAGCAGAGTCGGGGGGGCCAACGTCCTGACTTTC. It codes for CATSRVGGANVLTF. The entire variable domain, with the rest obtained from reference TRBV15 and TRBJ2-6, is as follows: DAMVIQNPRYQVTQFGKPVTLSCSQTLNHNVMYWYQQKSSQAPKLLFHYYDKDFNNEADTPDNFQSRRPNTSFCFLDIRSPGLGDTAMYLCATSRVGGANVLTFGAGSRLTVL.

This sequence joins TRBV27 and TRBJ2-3; 9 bases are shared with TRBD1. Looked up from germline, CDR1 is MNHEY and CDR2 is SMNVEV (reference sequence). The trim removed 6 bases at V and 5 bases at J, leaving 9 bases unmatched. The CDR3 has 15 amino acids. DNA for the CDR3: TGTGCCAGCAGCCCACGGACAGGGGCAGTAGATACGCAGTATTTT. Translation: CASSPRTGAVDTQYF.

This chain joins TRBV7-6 and TRBJ2-7, with a weak D call TRBD1 (6 bases). CDR3 size: 13 residues. V lost 3 bases and J lost 5, with 11 bases in between. Germline CDR1 and CDR2: SGHVS and FNYEAQ. The CDR3 loop is CASSLSGDNEQYF. DNA of the CDR3: TGTGCCAGCAGCTTGTCAGGGGATAACGAGCAGTACTTC.

This chain links TRBV2 with TRBJ2-1; TRBD2 matches 7 bases. This CDR3 is 14 amino acids long. Trimming at V came to 4 bases and at J to 8 bases, leaving 8 bases not matched to a gene. Germline values: CDR1 SNHLY, CDR2 FYNNEI. The CDR3 region is CASSGLSGRHEQFF. As DNA, the CDR3 is TGTGCCAGCAGTGGGCTCTCCGGGAGGCATGAGCAGTTCTTC.

This chain links TRBV7-9 with TRBJ2-5, with a possible D match to TRBD1 (5 bases). The CDR3 extends over 13 amino acids. The germline V gene encodes CDR1 SEHNR and CDR2 FQNEAQ (reference sequence). Trimming left V 2 bases short and J 10 bases short, with 14 bases between. The CDR3 is CASSLRAARDQYF. The CDR3 DNA sequence: TGTGCCAGCAGCTTACGGGCGGCCAGGGACCAGTACTTC.